A single sample is the source of the 26 T cell receptor beta chains below, sequenced in a study of siplizumab effects on memory and regulatory T cells. Generated by immunoSEQ multiplex PCR, the TCRdb table keeps only in-frame clones and is missing some. Of 100,000 or so clones listed, 94% are singletons. Sequencing was done on a sample of non-Treg CD4+ T cells sorted from blood. Source of these receptors: a human donor in good health.

This chain links TRBV7-9 with TRBJ2-7; 7 bases fit TRBD1. V shed 2 bases and J 0 bases; nucleotides not matched to a gene: 7. The CDR3 consists of 16 residues. Germline V lookup: CDR1 SEHNR, CDR2 FQNEAQ (reference sequence). The CDR3 DNA sequence: TGTGCCAGCAGCTTAACCCGACAGGGAAGCTCCTACGAGCAGTACTTC. It yields the protein CASSLTRQGSSYEQYF.

The chain recombines TRBV7-3 with TRBJ2-7, with 7 bases fitting TRBD1. Looked up from germline, CDR1 is SGHTA and CDR2 is FQGTGA. The CDR3 consists of 13 residues. The V gene end was trimmed by 5 bases and the J gene end by 0 bases; junction bases not matched to a gene: 1. CDR3 sequence (DNA): TGTGCCAGCAGCCAGGGGGACTCCTACGAGCAGTACTTC. Encoded protein: CASSQGDSYEQYF.

The genes are TRBV6-5 and TRBJ2-4, with 7 bases lining up with TRBD1. This CDR3 has 13 residues. Per the germline V gene, CDR1 is MNHEY and CDR2 is SVGAGI. V lost 7 bases and J lost 3; bases outside the gene matches: 3. The DNA for the CDR3 is TGTGCCAGCACCGGGACAGTCAAAAACATTCAGTACTTC. Its translation is CASTGTVKNIQYF.

V is TRBV6-5 and J is TRBJ1-2; a weak D match, TRBD1 (5 bases). Trimming took 6 bases from V and 3 from J, leaving 14 bases between them. CDR1 and CDR2 from the germline V gene are MNHEY and SVGAGI. The length of the CDR3 is 14 residues. The CDR3 DNA sequence: TGTGCCAGCAGGGGGCAGGTCGGAGACTATGGCTACACCTTC. Its protein is CASRGQVGDYGYTF.

The rearrangement uses TRBV5-1 and TRBJ2-1; TRBD2 matches 9 bases. The CDR3 spans 16 residues. CDR1 is SGHRS and CDR2 is YFSETQ in the germline V gene. The trim removed 0 bases at V and 4 bases at J, leaving 5 bases unmatched. The CDR3 here is CASSLVTSGRYNEQFF. CDR3 sequence (DNA): TGCGCCAGCAGCTTGGTAACTAGCGGGCGGTACAATGAGCAGTTCTTC.

The sample holds one count of this clone. The rearrangement uses TRBV5-1 and TRBJ2-5; the D gene could be TRBD1 or TRBD2 (7 bases each). Germline-derived CDR1 and CDR2 are SGHRS and YFSETQ. The CDR3 contains 15 residues. The germline V and J ends were trimmed by 0 bases and 5 bases, with 14 bases remaining between them. The DNA of the CDR3 is TGCGCCAGCAGCTTGGCGGCCCAGGGGGGGGAGACCCAGTACTTC. It encodes CASSLAAQGGETQYF. Full variable domain (missing parts from reference TRBV5-1 and TRBJ2-5): KAGVTQTPRYLIKTRGQQVTLSCSPISGHRSVSWYQQTPGQGLQFLFEYFSETQRNKGNFPGRFSGRQFSNSRSEMNVSTLELGDSALYLCASSLAAQGGETQYFGPGTRLLVL.

CDR3 nucleotide sequence: TGTGCCAGCTCACCTACAGGTGCGGGGAGCAATCAGCCCCAGCATTTT. This codes for CASSPTGAGSNQPQHF. The chain joins TRBV18 to TRBJ1-5; D is possibly TRBD1 (5 bases). The CDR3 extends over 16 amino acids. The V gene lost 3 bases and the J gene lost 1 base, with 13 bases spanning the gap. CDR1 and CDR2 from the germline V gene are KGHSH and LQKENI.

The chain employs TRBV19 and TRBJ1-1; TRBD1 agrees at 9 bases. Trimming removed 5 bases from V and 0 bases from J; junction bases left unmatched: 4. CDR3 length: 15 amino acids. CDR1 and CDR2 (germline): LNHDA, SQIVND (reference sequence). The CDR3 spells CASSQTGGLNTEAFF. CDR3 sequence (DNA): TGTGCCAGTAGTCAAACAGGGGGCCTGAACACTGAAGCTTTCTTT.

This clone was counted a few times. The rearrangement uses TRBV25-1 and TRBJ2-3; weak D call: TRBD1 (6 bases). Per the germline V gene, CDR1 is MGHDK and CDR2 is SYGVNS. V lost 3 bases, J lost 3 bases, and 19 bases lay in between. This CDR3 has 17 residues. CDR3 DNA: TGTGCCAGCAGTGATTCAAATTCTCCCAGGGGTACAGATACGCAGTATTTT. Amino acid sequence: CASSDSNSPRGTDTQYF. The variable domain in full, with the rest retrieved from reference TRBV25-1 and TRBJ2-3, is EADIYQTPRYLVIGTGKKITLECSQTMGHDKMYWYQQDPGMELHLIHYSYGVNSTEKGDLSSESTVSRIRTEHFPLTLESARPSHTSQYLCASSDSNSPRGTDTQYFGPGTRLTVL.

The chain has TRBV4-1 and TRBJ2-7; D ambiguous. CDR3 length: 15 residues. The germline gives CDR1 MGHRA, CDR2 YSYEKL. Trimming took 4 bases from V and 2 from J, leaving 15 bases between them. This CDR3 is CASSPGLRTPYEQYF. The CDR3 DNA reads TGCGCCAGCAGCCCCGGGTTGCGGACCCCCTACGAGCAGTACTTC.

This clone has a single count. The V and J genes are TRBV10-1 and TRBJ2-1, with 13 bases that match TRBD2. Losses at the gene ends were 3 bases for V and 10 bases for J; bases not matched to a gene: 6. Germline V lookup: CDR1 WNHNN, CDR2 SYGVQD (reference sequence). The CDR3 covers 15 residues. CDR3 loop: CASSDQGLAGYEQFF. The CDR3 DNA follows: TGCGCCAGCAGTGACCAGGGACTAGCGGGATACGAGCAGTTCTTC.

The J gene is TRBJ2-7, the V gene TRBV5-1; TRBD2 matches at 7 bases. V lost 9 bases and J lost 2; bases outside the gene matches: 20. The V gene's germline CDR1 is SGHRS and CDR2 YFSETQ. There are 17 residues in the CDR3. DNA for the CDR3: TGCGCCACCTCGGGAGCGGGGATACGGGACTCTCCCTACGAGCAGTACTTC. The encoded protein is CATSGAGIRDSPYEQYF.

This clone was picked up a small number of times. The chain is built from TRBV6-6 and TRBJ1-5; D is undetermined. The V end lost 6 bases, the J end lost 2 bases, and 14 bases lay between the germline ends. This CDR3 comprises 15 residues. From germline, CDR1 is MNHNY and CDR2 SVGAGI (reference sequence). CDR3 DNA sequence: TGTGCCAGCAGCCAAACTTCCATGGGCAATCAGCCCCAGCATTTT. Its translation is CASSQTSMGNQPQHF.

This rearrangement joins TRBV5-1 to TRBJ1-1; D might be TRBD1 (5 bases). There are 17 residues in the CDR3. V gave up 6 bases and J gave up 5 bases, with 26 bases separating them. CDR1 SGHRS and CDR2 YFSETQ come from the germline V gene. This CDR3 is CASTPEGIRALGTEAFF. The CDR3 nucleotides are TGCGCCAGCACCCCGGAGGGGATTAGAGCTCTTGGGACTGAAGCTTTCTTT.

This chain uses TRBV2 with TRBJ2-7; 12 nucleotides align to TRBD1. This CDR3 contains 14 residues. Looked up from germline, CDR1 is SNHLY and CDR2 is FYNNEI. Unmatched junction bases numbered 4, after V lost 5 bases and J lost 5 bases. The CDR3 is CASSRDRGLNEQYF. For the CDR3, the DNA is TGTGCCAGCAGTCGGGACAGGGGGCTCAACGAGCAGTACTTC.

The chain combines TRBV7-9 with TRBJ2-1; D unclear. CDR3 size: 16 residues. The ends were cut back, 6 bases at V and 0 bases at J, with 15 bases in the middle. Germline V gene sequence: CDR1 SEHNR, CDR2 FQNEAQ (reference sequence). The CDR3 nucleotides read TGTGCCAGCAGGGGAATAAACTTGAGCTCCTACAATGAGCAGTTCTTC. Protein sequence: CASRGINLSSYNEQFF.

The J gene is TRBJ2-3, the V gene TRBV4-1; D perhaps matches TRBD2 (6 bases). V lost 5 bases and J 7 bases, leaving 22 bases between the germline ends. Germline values: CDR1 MGHRA, CDR2 YSYEKL. The CDR3 spans 16 residues. CDR3 coding DNA: TGCGCCAGCAGCTGGAGGGCGGGCCTAGGGCAAAATACGCAGTATTTT. Protein sequence: CASSWRAGLGQNTQYF.

The chain employs TRBV28 and TRBJ2-7; D unresolved. Between the trimmed V and J ends, which lost 3 bases and 4 bases, there was a span of 16 bases. From germline, CDR1 is MDHEN and CDR2 SYDVKM. The CDR3 runs 15 residues. CDR3 in amino acids: CASSLGTRKEYEQYF. The DNA for the CDR3 is TGTGCCAGCAGTTTGGGAACCAGGAAGGAGTACGAGCAGTACTTC.

The chain carries TRBV29-1 and TRBJ2-3; a weak D match, TRBD1 (6 bases). V was clipped by 5 bases and J by 1 base, with 13 bases between them. The CDR3 is 14 residues long. Germline loops: CDR1 SQVTM, CDR2 ANQGSEA. The CDR3 spells CSVRQAFGTDTQYF. CDR3 nucleotide sequence: TGCAGCGTTCGACAGGCCTTTGGCACAGATACGCAGTATTTT.

This clone appeared a single time. Written as DNA, the CDR3 is TGTGCCAGCACTCCGCTGAACACTGAAGCTTTCTTT. Residues: CASTPLNTEAFF. The chain joins TRBV6-1 to TRBJ1-1, with D unresolved. This CDR3 is 12 amino acids long. V gave up 7 bases and J gave up 0 bases, with 6 bases separating them. The germline gives CDR1 MNHNS, CDR2 SASEGT.

The J gene is TRBJ1-2, the V gene TRBV4-1; D possibly corresponds to TRBD1 (6 bases). Trimming pared 4 bases from V and 4 bases from J, leaving 19 bases between. The CDR3 covers 16 residues. Germline CDR1 reads MGHRA; CDR2 reads YSYEKL. The CDR3 coding sequence is TGCGCCAGCAGCCGACCTAACGCAGGGGTGGGCTATGGCTACACCTTC. Residues: CASSRPNAGVGYGYTF.

The V gene is TRBV6-5, the J gene TRBJ1-2, with a weak D call TRBD1 (5 bases). V gave up 6 bases and J gave up 0 bases, with 8 bases separating them. This CDR3 region has 13 residues. Per germline, CDR1 MNHEY and CDR2 SVGAGI. CDR3 sequence (DNA): TGTGCCAGCAGGGGGGACGCTAACTATGGCTACACCTTC. This encodes CASRGDANYGYTF.

This clone showed up just once. This chain links TRBV18 with TRBJ2-1; weak D call: TRBD2 (5 bases). The CDR3 totals 14 residues. CDR1 KGHSH and CDR2 LQKENI come from the germline V gene. The V end lost 0 bases, the J end lost 3 bases, and 6 bases lay between the germline ends. The CDR3 loop is CASSPPGIYNEQFF. The CDR3 DNA sequence: TGTGCCAGCTCACCACCCGGGATCTACAATGAGCAGTTCTTC.

The table lists this clone with a count of one. The chain joins TRBV25-1 to TRBJ1-1; maybe TRBD1 (5 bases). The CDR3 is 15 residues long. The V gene lost 1 base and the J gene lost 4 bases, with 13 bases spanning the gap. Germline V gives CDR1 MGHDK, CDR2 SYGVNS. CDR3 in DNA: TGTGCCAGCAGTGAATCTTTGGGGAGGGGCACTGAAGCTTTCTTT. Amino acids: CASSESLGRGTEAFF.

This clone was picked up one time. This chain links TRBV7-2 with TRBJ2-7; TRBD2 matches at 11 bases. This CDR3 comprises 16 residues. Germline V gives CDR1 SGHTA, CDR2 FQGNSA. J lost 2 bases, V lost 4 bases, and 7 bases had no gene match. The CDR3 loop is CASSSTTSGKPYEQYF. In nucleotides, the CDR3 is TGTGCCAGCAGCTCGACGACTAGCGGGAAACCCTACGAGCAGTACTTC. The complete variable domain, with remaining parts taken from reference TRBV7-2 and TRBJ2-7, reads GAGVSQSPSNKVTEKGKDVELRCDPISGHTALYWYRQSLGQGLEFLIYFQGNSAPDKSGLPSDRFSAERTGGSVSTLTIQRTQQEDSAVYLCASSSTTSGKPYEQYFGPGTRLTVT.

The gene calls are TRBV9 and TRBJ2-1, with D possibly matching TRBD2 (6 bases). Germline CDR1 is SGDLS and CDR2 is YYNGEE. V lost 3 bases and J lost 1, with 14 bases in between. The CDR3 has 16 residues. CDR3 sequence (DNA): TGTGCCAGCAGCGAAGCGGAGGGCCGGTCCTACAATGAGCAGTTCTTC. The encoded protein is CASSEAEGRSYNEQFF.